The entry below describes one TCR beta chain. Germline V gene sequence: CDR1 MGHRA, CDR2 YSYEKL. This CDR3 has 20 residues. Trimming cost V 2 bases and J 5 bases; bases outside gene matches: 18. The data are from a study of blood T cell repertoires in COVID-19. Study-wide background: Researchers got acute and convalescent COVID-19 samples from the United States, Italy and Spain. PBMCs, B-cell-depleted T cells, or T cells were the source of the cDNA or gDNA that made up the material.

In the authors' methods: From reference gene primer amplification, estimates of nucleated cell counts were derived. Sequencing used immunoSEQ multiplex PCR; TCRdb keeps in-frame clones, though not all of them. The V and J calls and clone size were taken over from that table, and D and trimming were inferred from the DNA. The table lists 150,000 or so clones, 90% of them singletons. Sequences were obtained from peripheral blood. The origin of this receptor is a man in his forties or fifties with acute or convalescent COVID-19. The V and J genes are TRBV4-1 and TRBJ2-1, with 10 bases identical to TRBD2. The CDR3 DNA reads as TGCGCCAGCAGCCAACTGGTTCCGGCCCAGCGGGGGGGCCATGACAATGAGCAGTTCTTC. It translates to CASSQLVPAQRGGHDNEQFF.